This T cell receptor beta chain was found in a study of cytotoxic CD8 clonotypes in ibrutinib-treated CLL. Study as a whole: Recorded responses included 25 or so partial and 2 complete; following median approximately 68 months, approximately 14 stayed remitted and roughly twelve progressed.

Clones were read by immunoSEQ multiplex PCR, and TCRdb kept only the in-frame ones, dropping some. Among some 130,000 clones listed, 80% to 95% were seen once. The CDR3 is 14 amino acids. Germline trimming cut 7 bases from V and 5 bases from J; bases unmatched to any gene: 7. Germline V gene data show CDR1 as MDHEN and CDR2 as SYDVKM. Frozen PBMC stocks contributed approximately 2.1 micrograms of genomic DNA to the TCR beta libraries. Whole-study findings and limits: Ibrutinib response saw clonality rise, and progression saw it return toward baseline.

In the case of this clone: The antigen is undetermined.

The receptor was isolated from a human donor with chronic lymphocytic leukemia. The sample in question was PBMCs, obtained after 12 months of ibrutinib treatment. This chain joins TRBV28 and TRBJ1-4; 7 nucleotides match TRBD1. CDR3 coding DNA: TGTGCCAGCATCGCCGGGACAGTAAATGAAAAACTGTTTTTT. This sequence encodes CASIAGTVNEKLFF.